The clone carrying this T cell receptor (beta chain) was seen just once. Antigen specificity is unknown. Clones were sequenced by immunoSEQ multiplex PCR, and TCRdb holds only the in-frame ones, with some missing. Among fewer than 120,000 clones listed, about 88% were seen once. V lost 5 bases, J lost 2 bases, and 10 bases lay in between. This CDR3 is 13 amino acids long. Germline V gene data show CDR1 as SEHNR and CDR2 as FQNEAQ (reference sequence). The data belong to a study of T cell responses to AZD1222 COVID-19 vaccine. Study-wide context: Investigators merged groups given second doses at roughly 4 or roughly 12 weeks.

Findings of the study overall: Recipients of two AZD1222 doses showed rising Spike-specific TCR breadth and depth. Seropositivity was recorded at baseline in only a handful of AZD1222 recipients. In all cases, repertoires were sampled only after the peak T cell response.

The sequence was obtained from an adult in good health. The chain joins TRBV7-9 to TRBJ2-7; a weak D match, TRBD1 (5 bases). The sequenced sample was peripheral blood, obtained on day 0 of AZD1222 vaccination. CDR3 sequence (DNA): TGTGCCAGCAGCACAGGAGCGACCTACGAGCAGTACTTC. This gives the protein CASSTGATYEQYF.